What follows are 10 T cell receptor beta chains derived from one specimen sequenced in a study of cytomegalovirus exposure and HLA in healthy donors (dated by TCRdb to about 2017). The library was obtained by the immunoSEQ multiplex PCR assay. A mixture of 60 forward primers for TCR Vbeta segments and 13 reverse primers for TCR Jbeta segments was used in the multiplex PCR. This immuneACCESS table, as held by TCRdb, lists in-frame sequences with V and J called but not all clones. Of the missing ones, under half trace to an unresolved V gene in checked studies; the others have no known cause. This sample comprises roughly 190,000 clones, about 13% of them detected only once. 7.8% of the sample rests with the top ten. The sequenced sample consisted of PBMCs. The receptors originated from a man over 45 in good health and CMV-seropositive.

The rearrangement links TRBV2 to TRBJ2-5; D call uncertain. With the DNA end fitting TRBJ2-7 better, the J assignment may be wrong. The CDR3 is 11 amino acids. Germline assignment: CDR1 SNHLY and CDR2 FYNNEI. This CDR3 is CASSGFHEQYF. The DNA of the CDR3 is TGTGCCAGCAGTGGATTCCACGAGCAGTACTTC.

The chain employs TRBV2 and TRBJ1-1; a weak D match, TRBD1 (5 bases). The CDR3 sequence is 13 residues long. The V end lost 6 bases, the J end lost 4 bases, and 12 bases lay between the germline ends. CDR1 and CDR2 from the germline V gene are SNHLY and FYNNEI. This CDR3 reads CASSGDLGTEAFF. The CDR3 DNA sequence: TGTGCCAGCAGCGGGGACTTGGGCACTGAAGCTTTCTTT.

The V call is TRBV5-1, the J call TRBJ1-2; D is undetermined. The germline gives CDR1 SGHRS, CDR2 YFSETQ. The V gene lost 3 bases and the J gene lost 4 bases, with 10 bases spanning the gap. The CDR3 length is 13 residues. The CDR3 protein is CASSWQDTYGYTF. The DNA for the CDR3 is TGCGCCAGCAGCTGGCAGGATACCTATGGCTACACCTTC. Together with reference TRBV5-1 and TRBJ1-2, the CDR3 gives the full variable domain: KAGVTQTPRYLIKTRGQQVTLSCSPISGHRSVSWYQQTPGQGLQFLFEYFSETQRNKGNFPGRFSGRQFSNSRSEMNVSTLELGDSALYLCASSWQDTYGYTFGSGTRLTVV.

The chain uses TRBV18 and TRBJ2-2; TRBD1 aligns across 8 bases. Germline lookup yields CDR1 KGHSH and CDR2 LQKENI. This CDR3 is built from 14 residues. Trimming took 6 bases from V and 5 from J; bases not matched to a gene: 5. CDR3 protein: CASSTRGQTGELFF. The CDR3 DNA reads TGTGCCAGCTCGACCAGGGGGCAGACCGGGGAGCTGTTTTTT.

The V gene is TRBV5-4, the J gene TRBJ2-1; 9 positions agree with TRBD2. Per germline, CDR1 SGHNT and CDR2 YYREEE (reference sequence). With V trimmed by 2 bases and J by 0 bases, 3 bases remained unmatched. The CDR3 consists of 16 residues. CDR3 region: CASSFGRGGSYNEQFF. CDR3 sequence (DNA): TGTGCCAGCAGCTTTGGGCGGGGGGGCTCCTACAATGAGCAGTTCTTC.

This clone showed up just a few times. The chain combines TRBV5-1 with TRBJ1-1; 9 bases fit TRBD1. Germline-derived CDR1 and CDR2 are SGHRS and YFSETQ. V lost 5 bases, J lost 0 bases, and 5 bases stayed unmatched. CDR3 length: 15 residues. The CDR3 sequence is CASRQGAAMNTEAFF. CDR3 DNA sequence: TGCGCCAGCAGACAGGGGGCGGCAATGAACACTGAAGCTTTCTTT. The entire variable domain, with the rest obtained from reference TRBV5-1 and TRBJ1-1, is as follows: KAGVTQTPRYLIKTRGQQVTLSCSPISGHRSVSWYQQTPGQGLQFLFEYFSETQRNKGNFPGRFSGRQFSNSRSEMNVSTLELGDSALYLCASRQGAAMNTEAFFGQGTRLTVV.

The chain combines TRBV9 with TRBJ2-1, with 9 bases fitting TRBD2. V dropped 3 bases and J dropped 0; count of bases not matched to a gene: 10. Per the germline V gene, CDR1 is SGDLS and CDR2 is YYNGEE. The CDR3 is made up of 18 amino acids. CDR3 in DNA: TGTGCCAGCAGCGCCCCGGCGGGAGGGTTAAGCTCCTACAATGAGCAGTTCTTC. This encodes CASSAPAGGLSSYNEQFF.

This clone showed up just a few times. The genes are TRBV14 and TRBJ2-3; 13 bases are shared with TRBD2. V shed 4 bases, J shed 2 bases, and the junction held 6 bases outside the gene matches. Germline V gene lookup returns CDR1 SGHDN and CDR2 FVKESK. The CDR3 is 17 residues long. DNA of the CDR3: TGTGCCAGCAGCCCCGGGACTAGCGGGACCTACACAGATACGCAGTATTTT. Translating it yields CASSPGTSGTYTDTQYF. Full variable domain (remainder filled in from reference TRBV14 and TRBJ2-3): EAGVTQFPSHSVIEKGQTVTLRCDPISGHDNLYWYRRVMGKEIKFLLHFVKESKQDESGMPNNRFLAERTGGTYSTLKVQPAELEDSGVYFCASSPGTSGTYTDTQYFGPGTRLTVL.

This clone was picked up a small number of times. The V and J genes are TRBV6-5 and TRBJ2-1, with D unclear. There are 13 residues in the CDR3. Germline lookup yields CDR1 MNHEY and CDR2 SVGAGI. V was clipped by 10 bases and J by 8 bases, with 18 bases between them. The CDR3 loop is CATRPFRLDEQFF. The CDR3 DNA sequence: TGTGCCACAAGGCCATTTAGACTGGATGAGCAGTTCTTC.

V gene TRBV28 combines with J gene TRBJ1-1; 8 nucleotides line up with TRBD1. V lost 4 bases to trimming and J lost 4 bases; unmatched junction nucleotides: 8. Germline CDR1 MDHEN, CDR2 SYDVKM. The CDR3 covers 15 residues. The CDR3 coding sequence is TGTGCCAGCAGTTCCTTCCAGGGGGCGGGCACTGAAGCTTTCTTT. Amino acid sequence: CASSSFQGAGTEAFF.